This is a list of T cell receptor beta chains from one sample in a study of Ad26.COV2.S vaccination and SARS-CoV-2 variants. The method was immunoSEQ multiplex PCR; TCRdb's version includes in-frame clones alone and lacks a portion of them. Of hundreds of thousands of clones listed, around 86% were seen once; the top ten hold roughly 3.2%. The sample consisted of peripheral blood, taken in a trial of Ad26.COV2.S vaccine versus placebo. The receptor set was obtained from a person aged 18-60 years who received the Ad26.COV2.S COVID-19 vaccine or a placebo. CDR3s include the opening cysteine and the closing phenylalanine or tryptophan. The D gene is left open where the match is weak. The size of a clone is reported for some rows only, either as once, few or many, or as a class for expanded clones.

cdr3_length: 14
j_call: TRBJ2-2
v_call: TRBV7-2
d_call: .
clone_size: .
cdr3_nt: TGTGCCAGCGATCCCCGGGGTGACACCGGGGAGCTGTTTTTT
cdr3_aa: CASDPRGDTGELFF

cdr3_length: 14
j_call: TRBJ1-5
v_call: TRBV30
d_call: .
clone_size: .
cdr3_nt: TGTGCCTGGAGTGTACCGGTGGACAATCAGCCCCAGCATTTT
cdr3_aa: CAWSVPVDNQPQHF

cdr3_length: 12
j_call: TRBJ2-5
v_call: TRBV9
d_call: .
clone_size: .
cdr3_nt: TGTGCCAGCAGTTTCGGAGAAGAGACCCAGTACTTC
cdr3_aa: CASSFGEETQYF

cdr3_length: 14
j_call: TRBJ2-5
v_call: TRBV9
d_call: TRBD2
clone_size: .
cdr3_nt: TGTGCCAGCAGCGTTAGAGCGGGGCGAGAGACCCAGTACTTC
cdr3_aa: CASSVRAGRETQYF

cdr3_length: 14
j_call: TRBJ1-2
v_call: TRBV5-1
d_call: TRBD1
clone_size: once
cdr3_nt: TGCGCCAGCAGCTCCAACAGGGGCGGGTATGGCTACACCTTC
cdr3_aa: CASSSNRGGYGYTF

cdr3_length: 12
j_call: TRBJ2-2
v_call: TRBV29-1
d_call: .
clone_size: .
cdr3_nt: TGCAGCGTGGGAGGAACTACCGGGGAGCTGTTTTTT
cdr3_aa: CSVGGTTGELFF

cdr3_length: 15
j_call: TRBJ1-2
v_call: TRBV4-1
d_call: TRBD1
clone_size: .
cdr3_nt: TGCGCCAGCCGAACCCCGGGACAGATTCCCTTCGGCTACACCTTC
cdr3_aa: CASRTPGQIPFGYTF

cdr3_length: 13
j_call: TRBJ1-1
v_call: TRBV12-3/TRBV12-4
d_call: .
clone_size: .
cdr3_nt: TGTGCCAGCAGTCCGGGAGGGAACACTGAAGCTTTCTTT
cdr3_aa: CASSPGGNTEAFF

cdr3_length: 17
j_call: TRBJ1-4
v_call: TRBV5-5
d_call: .
clone_size: .
cdr3_nt: TGTGCCAGCAGCTTGAAGGCAGGACCCAGTTTAGATGAAAAACTGTTTTTT
cdr3_aa: CASSLKAGPSLDEKLFF

cdr3_length: 16
j_call: TRBJ1-1
v_call: TRBV30
d_call: TRBD1
clone_size: .
cdr3_nt: TGTGCCTGGAGTGTACTCCAGGGGGCGACGAACACTGAAGCTTTCTTT
cdr3_aa: CAWSVLQGATNTEAFF

cdr3_length: 15
j_call: TRBJ1-5
v_call: TRBV2
d_call: .
clone_size: .
cdr3_nt: TGTGCCAGCAGCGGCGGGGCCTTTGGCAATCAGCCCCAGCATTTT
cdr3_aa: CASSGGAFGNQPQHF

cdr3_length: 13
j_call: TRBJ1-2
v_call: TRBV7-2
d_call: .
clone_size: .
cdr3_nt: TGTGCCAGCAGCGCCCCCAGCAGCTATGGCTACACCTTC
cdr3_aa: CASSAPSSYGYTF

cdr3_length: 14
j_call: TRBJ1-2
v_call: TRBV19
d_call: .
clone_size: .
cdr3_nt: TGTGCCAGTAGTTCACAGGCCGGGGGCTATGGCTACACCTTC
cdr3_aa: CASSSQAGGYGYTF

cdr3_length: 14
j_call: TRBJ1-1
v_call: TRBV15
d_call: .
clone_size: .
cdr3_nt: TGTGCCACCAGCAGAGATAAGGTGAACACTGAAGCTTTCTTT
cdr3_aa: CATSRDKVNTEAFF

cdr3_length: 13
j_call: TRBJ1-2
v_call: TRBV6-2/TRBV6-3
d_call: .
clone_size: .
cdr3_nt: TGTGCCAGCAGCCCTGATTGGCCCCAGGGCTACACCTTC
cdr3_aa: CASSPDWPQGYTF

cdr3_length: 16
j_call: TRBJ2-5
v_call: TRBV5-1
d_call: .
clone_size: .
cdr3_nt: TGCGCCAGCAGCTTGGGTCCCCCGAGGTCCCAAGAGACCCAGTACTTC
cdr3_aa: CASSLGPPRSQETQYF

cdr3_length: 16
j_call: TRBJ2-3
v_call: TRBV5-1
d_call: TRBD2
clone_size: .
cdr3_nt: TGCGCCAGCAGCTGGGGACTAGCGGGTAACCCAGATACGCAGTATTTT
cdr3_aa: CASSWGLAGNPDTQYF

cdr3_length: 17
j_call: TRBJ1-2
v_call: TRBV4-1
d_call: TRBD1
clone_size: .
cdr3_nt: TGCGCCAGCAGCCGACTTGTTGGGACAGGGGTGGCGAATGGCTACACCTTC
cdr3_aa: CASSRLVGTGVANGYTF

cdr3_length: 17
j_call: TRBJ1-2
v_call: TRBV10-1
d_call: TRBD1
clone_size: few
cdr3_nt: TGCGCCAGCAGTGAGGGGACAGGGGTTAGGTGGTACTATGGCTACACCTTC
cdr3_aa: CASSEGTGVRWYYGYTF

cdr3_length: 13
j_call: TRBJ1-1
v_call: TRBV27
d_call: .
clone_size: .
cdr3_nt: TGTGCCAGCAGTTTTCTAGAAAACACTGAAGCTTTCTTT
cdr3_aa: CASSFLENTEAFF

cdr3_length: 18
j_call: TRBJ1-2
v_call: TRBV6-1
d_call: .
clone_size: .
cdr3_nt: TGTGCCAGCAGTGAAGCTACTGGGAGCAGGTTCGGGGACTATGGCTACACCTTC
cdr3_aa: CASSEATGSRFGDYGYTF

cdr3_length: 15
j_call: TRBJ2-2
v_call: TRBV18
d_call: TRBD1
clone_size: .
cdr3_nt: TGTGCCAGCTCACCAAGGACAGGGTTTTCCGGGGAGCTGTTTTTT
cdr3_aa: CASSPRTGFSGELFF

cdr3_length: 16
j_call: TRBJ2-7
v_call: TRBV4-2
d_call: TRBD1
clone_size: .
cdr3_nt: TGTGCCAGCAGCCAAGGTTCTACAGGGGGCTCCTACGAGCAGTACTTC
cdr3_aa: CASSQGSTGGSYEQYF

cdr3_length: 11
j_call: TRBJ1-1
v_call: TRBV19
d_call: .
clone_size: .
cdr3_nt: TGTGCCAGTAAGGCGAACACTGAAGCTTTCTTT
cdr3_aa: CASKANTEAFF

cdr3_length: 21
j_call: TRBJ2-4
v_call: TRBV6-2/TRBV6-3
d_call: TRBD2
clone_size: .
cdr3_nt: TGTGCCAGCAGCGAAGGACTAGCGGGGGGTTCTTTCTCTATAGCCAAAAACATTCAGTACTTC
cdr3_aa: CASSEGLAGGSFSIAKNIQYF

cdr3_length: 15
j_call: TRBJ2-1
v_call: TRBV9
d_call: TRBD2
clone_size: .
cdr3_nt: TGTGCCAGCAGCGTAGGCCTAGCGGGGGGCACTGAGCAGTTCTTC
cdr3_aa: CASSVGLAGGTEQFF

cdr3_length: 14
j_call: TRBJ2-3
v_call: TRBV5-1
d_call: TRBD1
clone_size: .
cdr3_nt: TGCGCCAGCAGCTGGACAGGGTGGGCAGATACGCAGTATTTT
cdr3_aa: CASSWTGWADTQYF

cdr3_length: 16
j_call: TRBJ2-3
v_call: TRBV9
d_call: TRBD2
clone_size: .
cdr3_nt: TGTGCCAGCAGCGAGGGACTAGCTAGTGGAACAGATACGCAGTATTTT
cdr3_aa: CASSEGLASGTDTQYF

cdr3_length: 15
j_call: TRBJ1-3
v_call: TRBV7-2
d_call: .
clone_size: .
cdr3_nt: TGTGCCAGCAGCTTAGATTTGGGCTCTGGAAACACCATATATTTT
cdr3_aa: CASSLDLGSGNTIYF

cdr3_length: 14
j_call: TRBJ1-5
v_call: TRBV4-1
d_call: .
clone_size: .
cdr3_nt: TGCGCCAGCAGCTCCCGGACAAGGAATCAGCCCCAGCATTTT
cdr3_aa: CASSSRTRNQPQHF

cdr3_length: 14
j_call: TRBJ1-5
v_call: TRBV9
d_call: TRBD1
clone_size: .
cdr3_nt: TGTGCCAGCAGCGATGGGACAGACAATCAGCCCCAGCATTTT
cdr3_aa: CASSDGTDNQPQHF

cdr3_length: 16
j_call: TRBJ2-7
v_call: TRBV7-2
d_call: TRBD1
clone_size: .
cdr3_nt: TGTGCCAGCAGCTCCGTTAAACCGACAGGGGAGGTCGAGCAGTACTTC
cdr3_aa: CASSSVKPTGEVEQYF

cdr3_length: 17
j_call: TRBJ1-5
v_call: TRBV4-1
d_call: TRBD1
clone_size: once
cdr3_nt: TGCGCCAGCAGCCGCCCTCGAGGGACAGATAGCAATCAGCCCCAGCATTTT
cdr3_aa: CASSRPRGTDSNQPQHF

cdr3_length: 17
j_call: TRBJ2-1
v_call: TRBV4-3
d_call: TRBD2
clone_size: .
cdr3_nt: TGCGCCAGCAGCCGACAGTCTAGCGGGGGGGCATACAATGAGCAGTTCTTC
cdr3_aa: CASSRQSSGGAYNEQFF

cdr3_length: 14
j_call: TRBJ1-3
v_call: TRBV28
d_call: .
clone_size: .
cdr3_nt: TGTGCCAGCAACCCCGGACTTTCTGGAAACACCATATATTTT
cdr3_aa: CASNPGLSGNTIYF

cdr3_length: 16
j_call: TRBJ1-2
v_call: TRBV19
d_call: .
clone_size: .
cdr3_nt: TGTGCCAGTAGATCCCCAACAGGGATGGCCAACTATGGCTACACCTTC
cdr3_aa: CASRSPTGMANYGYTF

cdr3_length: 15
j_call: TRBJ1-1
v_call: TRBV7-9
d_call: TRBD1
clone_size: .
cdr3_nt: TGTGCCAGCAGCCCGTCGGGACAGGGATTTCTTGTAGCTTTCTTT
cdr3_aa: CASSPSGQGFLVAFF

cdr3_length: 14
j_call: TRBJ2-7
v_call: TRBV7-2
d_call: .
clone_size: .
cdr3_nt: TGTGCCAGCAGCTTAGGCGTACAGGGTTACGAGCAGTACTTC
cdr3_aa: CASSLGVQGYEQYF

cdr3_length: 13
j_call: TRBJ1-1
v_call: TRBV7-7
d_call: .
clone_size: .
cdr3_nt: TGTGCTAGCAGCGCCGGGACTGACACTGAAGCTTTCTTT
cdr3_aa: CASSAGTDTEAFF

cdr3_length: 15
j_call: TRBJ2-7
v_call: TRBV4-2
d_call: TRBD1
clone_size: .
cdr3_nt: TGTGCCAGCAGCCGACCGGGACAGGGTACCTACGAGCAGTACTTC
cdr3_aa: CASSRPGQGTYEQYF

cdr3_length: 10
j_call: TRBJ1-1
v_call: TRBV20-1
d_call: .
clone_size: .
cdr3_nt: TGCAGTGCTAGAATTGAGGAAGCTTTCTTT
cdr3_aa: CSARIEEAFF

cdr3_length: 18
j_call: TRBJ2-1
v_call: TRBV7-2
d_call: .
clone_size: .
cdr3_nt: TGTGCCAGCAGCCCGCGTGGGTTAGCGGCAAGCTCCTACAATGAGCAGTTCTTC
cdr3_aa: CASSPRGLAASSYNEQFF